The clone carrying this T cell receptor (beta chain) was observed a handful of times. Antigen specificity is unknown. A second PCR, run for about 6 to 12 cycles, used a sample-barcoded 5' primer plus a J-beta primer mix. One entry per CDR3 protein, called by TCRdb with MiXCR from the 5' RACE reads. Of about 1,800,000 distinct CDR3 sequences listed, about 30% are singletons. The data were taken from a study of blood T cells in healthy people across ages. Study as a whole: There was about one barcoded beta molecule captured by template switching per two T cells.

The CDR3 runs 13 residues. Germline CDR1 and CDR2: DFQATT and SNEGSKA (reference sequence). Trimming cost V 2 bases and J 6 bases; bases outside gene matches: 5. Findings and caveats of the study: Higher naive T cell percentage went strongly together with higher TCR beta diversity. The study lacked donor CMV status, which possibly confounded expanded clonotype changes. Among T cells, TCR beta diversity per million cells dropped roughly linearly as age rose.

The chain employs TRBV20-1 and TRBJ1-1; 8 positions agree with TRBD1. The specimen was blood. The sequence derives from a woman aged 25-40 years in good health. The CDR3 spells CSARPKQGAEAFF. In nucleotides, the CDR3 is TGCAGTGCTAGACCGAAACAGGGGGCTGAAGCTTTCTTT.